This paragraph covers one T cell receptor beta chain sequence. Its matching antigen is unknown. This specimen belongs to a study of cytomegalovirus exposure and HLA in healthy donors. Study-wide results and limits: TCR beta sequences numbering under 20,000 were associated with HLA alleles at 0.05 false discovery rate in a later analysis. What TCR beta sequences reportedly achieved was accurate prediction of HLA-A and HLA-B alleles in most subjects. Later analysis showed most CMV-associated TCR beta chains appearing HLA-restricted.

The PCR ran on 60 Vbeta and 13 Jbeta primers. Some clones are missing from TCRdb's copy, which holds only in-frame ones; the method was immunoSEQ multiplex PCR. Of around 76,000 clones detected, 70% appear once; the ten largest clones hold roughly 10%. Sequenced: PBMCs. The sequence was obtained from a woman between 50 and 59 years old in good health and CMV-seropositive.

This CDR3 is CASSQEIMAVGGNEQFF. The CDR3 DNA reads TGCGCCAGCAGCCAAGAAATTATGGCGGTAGGCGGGAATGAGCAGTTCTTC. The genes are TRBV4-3 and TRBJ2-1, with D perhaps TRBD2 (5 bases). With 0 bases removed from V and 7 bases from J, the gap between germline ends came to 19 bases. The CDR3 has 17 amino acids. Germline V CDR1 and CDR2: LGHNA, YSLEER.